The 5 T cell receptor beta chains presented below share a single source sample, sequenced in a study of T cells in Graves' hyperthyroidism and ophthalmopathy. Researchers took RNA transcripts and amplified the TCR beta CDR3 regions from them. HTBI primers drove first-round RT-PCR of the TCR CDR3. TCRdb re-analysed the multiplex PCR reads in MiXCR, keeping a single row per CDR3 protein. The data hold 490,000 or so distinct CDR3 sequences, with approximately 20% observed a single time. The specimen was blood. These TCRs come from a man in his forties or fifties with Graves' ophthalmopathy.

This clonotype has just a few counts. CDR3 sequence: CASSQERTSVSYEQYF. CDR3 DNA: TGTGCCAGCAGCCAAGAGAGGACTAGCGTCTCCTACGAGCAGTACTTC. The chain uses TRBV3-1 and TRBJ2-7, with 9 bases aligning to TRBD2. CDR3 length: 16 amino acids. The V gene end was trimmed by 0 bases and the J gene end by 0 bases; junction bases not matched to a gene: 3. Per germline, CDR1 LGHDT and CDR2 YNNKEL (reference sequence).

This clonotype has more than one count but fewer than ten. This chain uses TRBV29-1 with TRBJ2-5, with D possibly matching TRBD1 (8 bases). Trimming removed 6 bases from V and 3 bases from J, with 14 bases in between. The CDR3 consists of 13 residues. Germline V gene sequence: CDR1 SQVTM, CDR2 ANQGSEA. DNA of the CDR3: TGCAGCGTAGCGGGACAGGCCAAAGAGACCCAGTACTTC. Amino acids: CSVAGQAKETQYF.

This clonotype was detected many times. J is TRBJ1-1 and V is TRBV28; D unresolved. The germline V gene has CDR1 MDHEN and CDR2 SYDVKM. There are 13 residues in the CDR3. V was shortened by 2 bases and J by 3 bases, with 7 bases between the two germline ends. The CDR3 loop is CASSLPRYTEAFF. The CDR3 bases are TGTGCCAGCAGTTTACCCCGGTACACTGAAGCTTTCTTT. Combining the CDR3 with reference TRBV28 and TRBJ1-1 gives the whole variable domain DVKVTQSSRYLVKRTGEKVFLECVQDMDHENMFWYRQDPGLGLRLIYFSYDVKMKEKGDIPEGYSVSREKKERFSLILESASTNQTSMYLCASSLPRYTEAFFGQGTRLTVV.

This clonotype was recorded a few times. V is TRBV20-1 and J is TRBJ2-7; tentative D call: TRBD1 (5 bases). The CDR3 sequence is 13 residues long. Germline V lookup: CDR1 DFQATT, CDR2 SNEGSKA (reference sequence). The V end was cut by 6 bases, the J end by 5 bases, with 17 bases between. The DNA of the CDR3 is TGCAGTGCCCATAACAGGCCCCCCGACGAGCAGTACTTC. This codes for CSAHNRPPDEQYF.

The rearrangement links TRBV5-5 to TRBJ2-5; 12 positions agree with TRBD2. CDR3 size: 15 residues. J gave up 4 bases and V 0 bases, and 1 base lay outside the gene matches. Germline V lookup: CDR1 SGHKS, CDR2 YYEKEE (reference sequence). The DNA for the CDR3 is TGTGCCAGCAGCTTGGCGACTAGCGGGAGAGAGACCCAGTACTTC. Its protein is CASSLATSGRETQYF.